Below, 27 T cell receptor beta chains from the same sample are listed, as sequenced in a study of long-term antiretroviral therapy in people with HIV. Version v3.0 of the immunoSEQ assay was performed at survey level. TCRdb keeps only in-frame clones here, not all; method: immunoSEQ multiplex PCR. The table lists 30,000 to 40,000 clones, around 94% of them singletons. Sequenced here: unsorted PBMCs, sampled 5.1 years after starting antiretroviral therapy. The receptor set was obtained from a woman in her fifties or sixties with HIV.

The chain employs TRBV5-8 and TRBJ1-5; unclear D gene. The V end was cut by 1 base, the J end by 11 bases, with 16 bases between. Germline V gene lookup returns CDR1 SGHTS and CDR2 YDEGEE. CDR3 size: 14 residues. The CDR3 DNA reads as TGTGCCAGCAGCTTGCGGAACGAGGGAGTGGCCCAGCATTTT. Protein sequence: CASSLRNEGVAQHF.

In this sample, this clone is medium-sized. The chain is built from TRBV19 and TRBJ1-3, with 7 bases matching TRBD1. The junction had 4 bases not matched to a gene; V was cut back by 5 bases and J by 0 bases. Germline V lookup: CDR1 LNHDA, CDR2 SQIVND (reference sequence). CDR3 length equals 15 residues. CDR3 coding DNA: TGTGCCAGTAGTGGCCGGGACAGCTCTGGAAACACCATATATTTT. Translated, it gives CASSGRDSSGNTIYF.

The rearrangement joins TRBV7-9 to TRBJ2-7; the D is unclear. This CDR3 is 14 amino acids long. Germline loops: CDR1 SEHNR, CDR2 FQNEAQ (reference sequence). The ends were cut back, 4 bases at V and 1 base at J, with 11 bases in the middle. The CDR3 nucleotides are TGTGCCAGCAGCTCCAACGACGGATCCTACGAGCAGTACTTC. Amino acid sequence: CASSSNDGSYEQYF.

This chain uses TRBV7-9 with TRBJ2-5; D is ambiguous. This CDR3 spans 14 amino acids. Trimming removed 4 bases at V and 7 bases at J, with 16 bases between. The germline gives CDR1 SEHNR, CDR2 FQNEAQ (reference sequence). The CDR3 nucleotides read TGTGCCAGCAGCTCCCCATCGGATAGGACGACCCAGTACTTC. It translates to CASSSPSDRTTQYF. The full variable domain, completed using reference TRBV7-9 and TRBJ2-5, is DTGVSQNPRHKITKRGQNVTFRCDPISEHNRLYWYRQTLGQGPEFLTYFQNEAQLEKSRLLSDRFSAERPKGSFSTLEIQRTEQGDSAMYLCASSSPSDRTTQYFGPGTRLLVL.

This chain links TRBV29-1 with TRBJ1-1; TRBD1 might be the D (6 bases). Germline values: CDR1 SQVTM, CDR2 ANQGSEA. CDR3 length: 12 residues. Trimming took off 0 bases at V and 8 bases at J, with 10 bases between the two ends. CDR3 DNA sequence: TGCAGCGTTGAAGAGACAGGCTCAGAAGCTTTCTTT. This encodes CSVEETGSEAFF.

The chain has TRBV7-2 and TRBJ2-3; 12 bases match TRBD2. This CDR3 has 15 residues. V shed 4 bases and J 11 bases; nucleotides not matched to a gene: 10. Per germline, CDR1 SGHTA and CDR2 FQGNSA. The CDR3 nucleotides read TGTGCCAGCAGCTACGGACTAGCGGGGACTTGGGGGCAGTATTTT. This sequence encodes CASSYGLAGTWGQYF.

The table lists this clone with a count of one. The rearrangement links TRBV5-8 to TRBJ2-6; TRBD1 matches at 11 bases. CDR1 SGHTS and CDR2 YDEGEE come from the germline V gene. The CDR3 has 18 amino acids. The trim removed 0 bases at V and 4 bases at J, leaving 6 bases unmatched. For the CDR3, the DNA is TGTGCCAGCAGCTTGGGGACAGGGGGCGCATCAGGGGCCAACGTCCTGACTTTC. Translation: CASSLGTGGASGANVLTF.

The CDR3 is CASRQGLAGGSGELFF. CDR3 bases: TGTGCCAGCAGACAAGGGCTAGCGGGGGGGTCCGGGGAGCTGTTTTTT. The chain couples TRBV5-6 to TRBJ2-2; 12 nucleotides line up with TRBD2. This CDR3 has 16 residues. V shed 5 bases and J 6 bases; nucleotides not matched to a gene: 8. Germline-derived CDR1 and CDR2 are SGHDT and YYEEEE.

The rearrangement joins TRBV7-6 to TRBJ2-7; D possibly uses TRBD1 or TRBD2 (5 bases each). V lost 5 bases to trimming and J lost 7 bases, with 15 bases between them. The CDR3 is 13 amino acids. The germline V gene encodes CDR1 SGHVS and CDR2 FNYEAQ. CDR3 nucleotides: TGTGCCAGCAGCCATAGCCGGGACCGTGAGCAGTACTTC. It specifies CASSHSRDREQYF.

The chain combines TRBV29-1 with TRBJ1-2; 7 bases match TRBD1. CDR3 size: 11 residues. Germline V gene sequence: CDR1 SQVTM, CDR2 ANQGSEA. Trimming at V came to 3 bases and at J to 6 bases, leaving 1 base not matched to a gene. CDR3 nucleotide sequence: TGCAGCGTTGACAGGGGGAATGGCTACACCTTC. Encoded protein: CSVDRGNGYTF.

This sequence joins TRBV5-1 and TRBJ2-3, with TRBD2 as a possible D gene (6 bases). The length of the CDR3 is 18 residues. Germline V gene lookup returns CDR1 SGHRS and CDR2 YFSETQ. V lost 1 base to trimming and J lost 4 bases, with 22 bases between them. The CDR3 nucleotides read TGCGCCAGCAGCTTGTCCCCGGCGGGAACTAGCAATGCAGATACGCAGTATTTT. Translation gives CASSLSPAGTSNADTQYF.

The V call is TRBV30, the J call TRBJ1-2; maybe TRBD1 (6 bases). V was pared by 4 bases and J by 6 bases, with 15 bases between. Germline V lookup: CDR1 GTSNPN, CDR2 SVGIG (reference sequence). This CDR3 is built from 13 residues. The CDR3 DNA reads as TGTGCCTGGACCATAACGGGGGGGCATGGCTACACCTTC. Amino acid sequence: CAWTITGGHGYTF.

The rearrangement links TRBV19 to TRBJ2-2; D is ambiguous. Germline V gives CDR1 LNHDA, CDR2 SQIVND (reference sequence). There are 14 residues in the CDR3. The V end was cut by 7 bases, the J end by 4 bases, with 13 bases between. The CDR3 region has the DNA TGTGCCAGTAAGGCGTCACCGAGCACCGGGGAGCTGTTTTTT. This translates into CASKASPSTGELFF.

The chain couples TRBV6-5 to TRBJ1-2; a weak D match, TRBD1 (6 bases). The germline CDR1 and CDR2 sequences are MNHEY and SVGAGI. Trimming removed 6 bases at V and 8 bases at J, with 13 bases between. CDR3 size: 12 residues. CDR3 sequence reads: CASRDSNLGYTF. The CDR3 DNA is TGTGCCAGCAGGGACAGTAATTTAGGCTACACCTTC.

The chain uses TRBV19 and TRBJ1-1; D possibly corresponds to TRBD1 (6 bases). The germline V gene encodes CDR1 LNHDA and CDR2 SQIVND (reference sequence). Trimming left V 7 bases short and J 2 bases short, with 14 bases between. The CDR3 contains 14 residues. CDR3 loop: CASKRQGTNTEAFF. CDR3 DNA sequence: TGTGCCAGTAAAAGGCAGGGGACTAACACTGAAGCTTTCTTT. The variable domain in full, with the rest retrieved from reference TRBV19 and TRBJ1-1, is DGGITQSPKYLFRKEGQNVTLSCEQNLNHDAMYWYRQDPGQGLRLIYYSQIVNDFQKGDIAEGYSVSREKKESFPLTVTSAQKNPTAFYLCASKRQGTNTEAFFGQGTRLTVV.

The chain has TRBV10-3 and TRBJ2-1; 13 nucleotides agree with TRBD2. The germline CDR1 and CDR2 sequences are ENHRY and SYGVKD. The CDR3 is 15 amino acids. With 6 bases clipped from V and 7 bases from J, the junction kept 6 bases outside the gene matches. The CDR3 bases are TGTGCCATCAGAGGAGGACTAGCGGGGGAGAATGAGCAGTTCTTC. Its translation is CAIRGGLAGENEQFF.

A note on this clone: The same CDR3 is also encoded by other DNA sequences in this sample. The chain carries TRBV11-2 and TRBJ2-1; D gene uncertain. There are 13 residues in the CDR3. V was clipped by 1 base and J by 3 bases, with 4 bases between them. Germline V gene data show CDR1 as SGHAT and CDR2 as FQNNGV. The CDR3 protein is CASSLGGYNEQFF. CDR3 nucleotides: TGTGCCAGCAGCTTAGGCGGCTACAATGAGCAGTTCTTC.

This chain joins TRBV5-1 and TRBJ2-3, with TRBD1 matching over 9 bases. The V gene end was trimmed by 4 bases and the J gene end by 2 bases; junction bases not matched to a gene: 5. Germline V gives CDR1 SGHRS, CDR2 YFSETQ. This CDR3 spans 15 amino acids. The CDR3 DNA reads TGCGCCAGCAGCACGGGACAGGGACTCACAGATACGCAGTATTTT. It yields the protein CASSTGQGLTDTQYF.

Notes on this clone: At one end, the junction sequence differs from germline, possibly due to a read error. J is TRBJ1-4 and V is TRBV6-6; 8 bases map to TRBD1. The length of the CDR3 is 15 residues. Germline assignment: CDR1 MNHNY and CDR2 SVGAGI (reference sequence). CDR3 sequence (DNA): TGTGCCAGCAGCCTAAGACAGGGGCCCTTTCAACTGTTGATTTTT. Its protein product is CASSLRQGPFQLLIF.

The V and J genes are TRBV5-1 and TRBJ2-3; 7 bases agree with TRBD2. Germline V gene data show CDR1 as SGHRS and CDR2 as YFSETQ. The V and J ends lost 0 bases and 4 bases, in that order; junction bases with no gene match: 11. The length of the CDR3 is 17 residues. The CDR3 spells CASSLVLGGGSADTQYF. The CDR3 bases are TGCGCCAGCAGCTTGGTGCTAGGCGGGGGATCGGCAGATACGCAGTATTTT.

This chain connects TRBV6-5 to TRBJ2-1, with 11 positions matching TRBD2. Germline lookup yields CDR1 MNHEY and CDR2 SVGAGI. The CDR3 totals 15 residues. V shed 2 bases and J 6 bases; nucleotides not matched to a gene: 3. Here the CDR3 reads CASSYELAGVNEQFF. CDR3 nucleotide sequence: TGTGCCAGCAGTTACGAACTAGCGGGGGTCAATGAGCAGTTCTTC.

V is TRBV6-1 and J is TRBJ2-2, with 9 bases lining up with TRBD1. The CDR3 length is 15 residues. Per the germline V gene, CDR1 is MNHNS and CDR2 is SASEGT. The trim removed 5 bases at V and 4 bases at J, leaving 5 bases unmatched. DNA for the CDR3: TGTGCCAGCAGTTCGGACAGGGGAATCACCGGGGAGCTGTTTTTT. Its protein is CASSSDRGITGELFF.

The chain carries TRBV7-2 and TRBJ1-5, with D unresolved. CDR3 length equals 14 residues. V was pared by 5 bases and J by 4 bases, with 12 bases between. Germline assignment: CDR1 SGHTA and CDR2 FQGNSA. CDR3 bases: TGTGCCAGCAGCGACGGACTGACTAATCAGCCCCAGCATTTT. Translated, it gives CASSDGLTNQPQHF.

V is TRBV6-1 and J is TRBJ1-5; D gene ambiguous. Germline CDR1 and CDR2: MNHNS and SASEGT. The CDR3 has 14 residues. V dropped 7 bases and J dropped 0 bases, with 10 bases sitting between them. In nucleotides, the CDR3 is TGTGCCAGCACGTGGACGGGTAGCAATCAGCCCCAGCATTTT. Amino acid sequence: CASTWTGSNQPQHF.

The chain employs TRBV9 and TRBJ2-2; D perhaps matches TRBD2 (6 bases). Trimming removed 0 bases at V and 0 bases at J, with 9 bases between. CDR1 is SGDLS and CDR2 is YYNGEE in the germline V gene. The CDR3 covers 16 residues. The CDR3 nucleotides read TGTGCCAGCAGCGTAGCTACGGGGGCGAACACCGGGGAGCTGTTTTTT. Translation: CASSVATGANTGELFF.

The rearrangement links TRBV5-1 to TRBJ2-2; TRBD2 matches 10 bases. The CDR3 is 17 amino acids. The germline V gene has CDR1 SGHRS and CDR2 YFSETQ. V dropped 2 bases and J dropped 2; count of bases not matched to a gene: 6. CDR3 coding DNA: TGCGCCAGCAGCTTAGCTAGCGGGGGAACTAACACCGGGGAGCTGTTTTTT. Its translation: CASSLASGGTNTGELFF. Drawing the rest from reference TRBV5-1 and TRBJ2-2, the complete variable domain is KAGVTQTPRYLIKTRGQQVTLSCSPISGHRSVSWYQQTPGQGLQFLFEYFSETQRNKGNFPGRFSGRQFSNSRSEMNVSTLELGDSALYLCASSLASGGTNTGELFFGEGSRLTVL.

The chain couples TRBV12-5 to TRBJ1-1, with TRBD1 matching over 7 bases. Germline assignment: CDR1 LGHNT and CDR2 FRNRAP. This CDR3 region has 13 residues. V lost 7 bases and J lost 7; bases outside the gene matches: 9. DNA for the CDR3: TGTGCTAGTGAACGGGACAGCCTCTTTGAAGCTTTCTTT. Residues: CASERDSLFEAFF.